Sequencing of this TCR beta chain was carried out in a study of T cell responses to AZD1222 COVID-19 vaccine. On this clone: Its target is unknown.

The J segment lost 5 bases and the V segment lost 6 bases, leaving 13 bases of the junction unmatched. Germline-derived CDR1 and CDR2 are LNHDA and SQIVND (reference sequence). This CDR3 has 17 residues. Assay used: immunoSEQ multiplex PCR; TCRdb lists only in-frame clones, some missing. The table lists around 160,000 clones, 90% to 95% of them singletons, with under 2% in the top ten. Regarding the study as a whole: Donors skewed white British and female; clonal diversity was possibly underestimated. Epitopes outside B.1.351 and B.1.1.7 mutated regions reportedly drew nearly half of spike TCRs.

This sequence was found in an adult in good health. The chain has TRBV19 and TRBJ2-5; TRBD2 matches 12 bases. The material sequenced was peripheral blood, taken on day 0 of AZD1222 vaccination. CDR3 DNA: TGTGCCAGTAGCGTAGGGCTAGCGGGAGGGTCCTTTGAGACCCAGTACTTC. Translation gives CASSVGLAGGSFETQYF. The variable domain in full, completed from reference TRBV19 and TRBJ2-5, reads DGGITQSPKYLFRKEGQNVTLSCEQNLNHDAMYWYRQDPGQGLRLIYYSQIVNDFQKGDIAEGYSVSREKKESFPLTVTSAQKNPTAFYLCASSVGLAGGSFETQYFGPGTRLLVL.